A selection of T cell receptor beta chains follows, all from one sample in a study of CD8 T cells in Susac syndrome. TCRdb recomputed calls from the immunoSEQ multiplex PCR reads with MiXCR, one row per CDR3 protein. The sample shows fewer than 80,000 distinct CDR3 sequences, approximately 93% of them seen only once. Material for sequencing was CD8+ T cells from PBMCs. These receptors all stem from a human donor with Susac syndrome. Both conserved end residues are trimmed from each CDR3. Each record gives: D gene, J gene, V gene, CDR3 protein. The D gene is left open where the match is weak.

>.|TRBJ1-5|TRBV19
ASSIDGSGHQPQH
>.|TRBJ2-4|TRBV15
ATSVSGNIQY
>.|TRBJ1-5|TRBV28
ASSPPTDFQPQH
>.|TRBJ2-5|TRBV24-1
ATSDLSGRTQY
>TRBD1|TRBJ1-2|TRBV7-2
ASSSTGDYGYT
>.|TRBJ1-2|TRBV2
ASIGRGYT
>TRBD2|TRBJ2-3|TRBV4-3
ASSQDRGGRSDTQY
>.|TRBJ2-3|TRBV28
ASSLIADTQY
>.|TRBJ2-5|TRBV7-2
ASSLEVGNQETQY
>.|TRBJ2-7|TRBV7-9
ASSLVQGNYEQY
>TRBD1|TRBJ2-7|TRBV9
ASTGQGADYEQY
>TRBD1|TRBJ2-7|TRBV20-1
SASLPGQTYEQY
>.|TRBJ1-3|TRBV15
ATSSFTGGRNTIY
>.|TRBJ1-1|TRBV30
AWSTTVNTEAF
>.|TRBJ2-3|TRBV6-4
ASSDLGTPTDTQY
>.|TRBJ1-6|TRBV9
ASSVDASPLH
>TRBD1|TRBJ1-6|TRBV5-4
ASSFQGAGNSPLH
>TRBD2|TRBJ2-3|TRBV27
ASSSAGGRYDTQY
>TRBD2|TRBJ2-7|TRBV29-1
SAWTSAYEQY
>.|TRBJ1-2|TRBV29-1
SALGSNYGYT
>.|TRBJ1-1|TRBV7-9
ASSLEWGREAF
>.|TRBJ1-2|TRBV7-9
ASSLGDGNYGYT
>TRBD2|TRBJ2-1|TRBV9
ASSPRTSSYNEQF
>TRBD1|TRBJ2-7|TRBV7-9
ASSEDRDEQY
>TRBD2|TRBJ2-7|TRBV12-3/TRBV12-4
ASSWGLAGGQREQY
>TRBD1|TRBJ2-3|TRBV27
ASTPDRDPTDTQY
>.|TRBJ2-1|TRBV7-3
ASSQGPDGRGGSEQF
>.|TRBJ2-7|TRBV11-2
ASSLWVGGSYEQY
>TRBD2|TRBJ2-2|TRBV29-1
SVEDRGGDTGELF
>.|TRBJ1-6|TRBV28
ASSSDLNSPLH
>.|TRBJ1-2|TRBV6-5
ASSYSSRTFYGYT
>.|TRBJ2-2|TRBV7-2
ASSPRRQGMNTGELF
>.|TRBJ2-4|TRBV9
ASSGFRGDIQY
>.|TRBJ2-7|TRBV20-1
SATLGLRYEQY
>.|TRBJ2-1|TRBV7-6
ASSLSYEQF
>.|TRBJ2-1|TRBV19
ASSIRGRDEQF
>.|TRBJ1-1|TRBV9
ASSVQGTTRTEAF
>.|TRBJ2-2|TRBV11-2
ASNPRVRGNTGELF
>.|TRBJ1-1|TRBV29-1
SVFKENTEAF
>TRBD2|TRBJ2-1|TRBV29-1
SAYRGGFGNEQF
>.|TRBJ2-1|TRBV7-9
ASRYRGYNEQF
>TRBD1|TRBJ2-5|TRBV7-9
ASSFRDRGRGETQY
>TRBD1|TRBJ2-1|TRBV5-1
ASSLAQGLKRNEQF
>.|TRBJ1-1|TRBV2
ASSATAKAEAF